The 14 T cell receptor beta chains below were found in one sample sequenced in a study of T cell repertoires in cytomegalovirus infection. These receptors lack a known antigen. MiXCR was run by TCRdb on the reads, yielding one entry per CDR3 protein. The top ten hold around two fifths of the sample, which has around 430,000 distinct CDR3 sequences, about 42% seen once. Sequenced material: cultured PBMCs, taken from culture after CMV antigen stimulation. The receptors here all came from a human donor in good health (CMV status not recorded). Some clones in this sample may be carry-over from other donors' samples.

The rearrangement joins TRBV5-4 to TRBJ2-5; D is uncertain. Germline V CDR1 and CDR2: SGHNT, YYREEE (reference sequence). This CDR3 region has 14 residues. V lost 4 bases to trimming and J lost 0 bases, with 10 bases between them. The CDR3, as DNA: TGTGCCAGCAGCATCGTTAAGTACCAAGAGACCCAGTACTTC. Residues: CASSIVKYQETQYF.

The chain joins TRBV7-6 to TRBJ2-1, with D perhaps being TRBD1 or TRBD2 (6 bases each). Trimming removed 5 bases from V and 6 bases from J, with 14 bases in between. Germline CDR1 and CDR2: SGHVS and FNYEAQ. This CDR3 contains 14 residues. For the CDR3, the DNA is TGTGCCAGCAGCCCCACTCGGGGGCCCAATGAGCAGTTCTTC. Protein product: CASSPTRGPNEQFF.

This clonotype was seen only once. The chain is built from TRBV5-1 and TRBJ1-2; possibly TRBD1 for D (6 bases). The V and J ends lost 0 bases and 8 bases respectively, with 14 bases between them. From germline, CDR1 is SGHRS and CDR2 YFSETQ. CDR3 length: 14 amino acids. CDR3 nucleotides: TGCGCCAGCAGCTTGGCTAGGGGGGCAGAGGGCTACACCTTC. Its protein product is CASSLARGAEGYTF.

The V gene is TRBV6-1, the J gene TRBJ1-1; possibly TRBD1 for D (6 bases). CDR1 MNHNS and CDR2 SASEGT come from the germline V gene. The CDR3 is made up of 11 amino acids. Trimming took 7 bases from V and 7 from J, leaving 10 bases between them. The CDR3 sequence: CASKRQVEAFF. Here the CDR3 DNA reads TGTGCCAGCAAACGACAGGTTGAAGCTTTCTTT.

The chain has TRBV7-6 and TRBJ2-7; 7 nucleotides agree with TRBD2. V was pared by 3 bases and J by 3 bases, with 5 bases of the junction left unmatched. This CDR3 contains 14 residues. Germline values: CDR1 SGHVS, CDR2 FNYEAQ. CDR3 bases: TGTGCCAGCAGCTTCTCTGGCGGGAGCTACGAGCAGTACTTC. Translation: CASSFSGGSYEQYF.

The V and J genes are TRBV2 and TRBJ2-5; 7 bases are shared with TRBD1. This CDR3 contains 15 residues. Trimming cost V 1 base and J 5 bases; bases outside gene matches: 7. Germline assignment: CDR1 SNHLY and CDR2 FYNNEI. The CDR3 nucleotides read TGTGCCAGCAGTGAAGAGACAGGGAATGTGGAGACCCAGTACTTC. Its protein product is CASSEETGNVETQYF.

This chain links TRBV6-1 with TRBJ2-3, with TRBD1 identical over 8 bases. J gave up 1 base and V 5 bases, and 5 bases lay outside the gene matches. The CDR3 length is 15 residues. Germline V gene lookup returns CDR1 MNHNS and CDR2 SASEGT. Written as DNA, the CDR3 is TGTGCCAGCAGTCGAGGGACAGGAGGCACAGATACGCAGTATTTT. It specifies CASSRGTGGTDTQYF.

This clonotype was found a few times. This chain uses TRBV6-2 or TRBV6-3 with TRBJ2-1; no definite D call. The germline V and J ends were trimmed by 6 bases and 7 bases, with 7 bases remaining between them. CDR3 length: 11 amino acids. The germline V gene encodes CDR1 MNHEY and CDR2 SVGEGT. In DNA, the CDR3 is TGTGCCAGCAGGCGATTTAATGAGCAGTTCTTC. It is translated as CASRRFNEQFF.

The gene calls are TRBV12-3 or TRBV12-4 and TRBJ1-5, with D possibly matching TRBD1 (5 bases). Trimming took off 3 bases at V and 6 bases at J, with 9 bases between the two ends. The CDR3 is 13 residues long. The CDR3 region is CASSLIGTQPQHF. The CDR3 region has the DNA TGTGCCAGCAGTTTGATCGGGACTCAGCCCCAGCATTTT.

The CDR3 reads CATSREGNSPLHF. The CDR3 DNA reads TGTGCCACCAGCAGAGAGGGAAATTCACCCCTCCACTTT. The gene calls are TRBV15 and TRBJ1-6; no firm D call. The germline CDR1 and CDR2 sequences are LNHNV and YYDKDF (reference sequence). Trimming pared 0 bases from V and 7 bases from J, leaving 4 bases between. The CDR3 extends over 13 amino acids. The full variable domain, with the rest looked up from reference TRBV15 and TRBJ1-6, is DAMVIQNPRYQVTQFGKPVTLSCSQTLNHNVMYWYQQKSSQAPKLLFHYYDKDFNNEADTPDNFQSRRPNTSFCFLDIRSPGLGDTAMYLCATSREGNSPLHFGNGTRLTVT.

The rearrangement uses TRBV10-3 and TRBJ2-7, with 8 bases lining up with TRBD2. The J segment lost 5 bases and the V segment lost 6 bases, leaving 6 bases of the junction unmatched. Germline V gene data show CDR1 as ENHRY and CDR2 as SYGVKD. CDR3 length equals 13 residues. The CDR3 region is CAIRASGLDEQYF. DNA of the CDR3: TGTGCCATCAGGGCTAGCGGGTTGGACGAGCAGTACTTC.

This clonotype was recorded many times. The gene calls are TRBV7-2 and TRBJ1-1, with D maybe TRBD1 (5 bases). Trimming took 4 bases from V and 6 from J, leaving 21 bases between them. CDR1 and CDR2 from the germline V gene are SGHTA and FQGNSA. The CDR3 runs to 16 residues. This CDR3 reads CASSSRDTEFVAEAFF. In DNA, the CDR3 is TGTGCCAGCAGCTCCAGGGATACAGAATTCGTGGCTGAAGCTTTCTTT.

This clonotype occurred many times. For the CDR3, the DNA is TGTGCCAGCAGCACCCAGGGGGGGGGTCAAGAGACCCAGTACTTC. Its translation is CASSTQGGGQETQYF. The V call is TRBV7-2, the J call TRBJ2-5; D possibly matches TRBD1 or TRBD2 (7 bases each). V lost 5 bases, J lost 2 bases, and 15 bases lay in between. This CDR3 is built from 15 residues. Germline V lookup: CDR1 SGHTA, CDR2 FQGNSA. The full variable domain, with the rest looked up from reference TRBV7-2 and TRBJ2-5, is GAGVSQSPSNKVTEKGKDVELRCDPISGHTALYWYRQSLGQGLEFLIYFQGNSAPDKSGLPSDRFSAERTGGSVSTLTIQRTQQEDSAVYLCASSTQGGGQETQYFGPGTRLLVL.

This clonotype was recorded a few times. The J gene is TRBJ1-3, the V gene TRBV7-2; D not certain. This CDR3 has 15 amino acids. CDR1 SGHTA and CDR2 FQGNSA come from the germline V gene. The V gene lost 0 bases and the J gene lost 3 bases, with 9 bases spanning the gap. DNA for the CDR3: TGTGCCAGCAGCTTAGCCCCGATGGGTGGAAACACCATATATTTT. Its translation: CASSLAPMGGNTIYF.